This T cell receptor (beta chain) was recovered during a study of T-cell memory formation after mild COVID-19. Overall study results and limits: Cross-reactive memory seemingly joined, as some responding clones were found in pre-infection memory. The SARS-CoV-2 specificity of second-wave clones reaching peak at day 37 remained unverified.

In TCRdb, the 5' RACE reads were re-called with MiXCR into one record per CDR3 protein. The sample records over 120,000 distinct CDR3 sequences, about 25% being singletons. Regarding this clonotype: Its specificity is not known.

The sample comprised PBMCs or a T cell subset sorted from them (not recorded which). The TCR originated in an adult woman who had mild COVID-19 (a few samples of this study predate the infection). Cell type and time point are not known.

CDR3 DNA: TGCGCCAGCAGCCAGTTCAGCAGGGCGGGTGGAGAGACCCAGTACTTC. Translated: CASSQFSRAGGETQYF. The gene calls are TRBV4-3 and TRBJ2-5, with D perhaps being TRBD1 or TRBD2 (5 bases each). CDR3 length: 16 residues. Trimming took 3 bases from V and 4 from J, leaving 18 bases between them. Germline CDR1 is LGHNA and CDR2 is YSLEER.